This passage covers 14 T cell receptor beta chains from one sample sequenced in a study of cytomegalovirus exposure and HLA in healthy donors. 13 Jbeta primers and 60 Vbeta primers were used for the PCR. The method was immunoSEQ multiplex PCR; TCRdb's version includes in-frame clones alone and lacks a portion of them. This table holds more than 85,000 clones, nearly 15% found once. Material for sequencing was PBMCs. These TCRs come from a female donor in good health and CMV-seronegative.

The chain couples TRBV7-9 to TRBJ1-2; D gene ambiguous. Germline CDR1 and CDR2: SEHNR and FQNEAQ (reference sequence). Between the trimmed V and J ends, which lost 0 bases and 4 bases, there was a span of 12 bases. This CDR3 contains 15 residues. The DNA of the CDR3 is TGTGCCAGCAGCTTAGCTGGCAGGAATAGCTATGGCTACACCTTC. Residues: CASSLAGRNSYGYTF.

The CDR3 DNA sequence: TGTGCCAGCACCTACCAGGGGTTCGGCCCCGAGCAGTACTTC. It is translated as CASTYQGFGPEQYF. The V and J genes are TRBV6-6 and TRBJ2-7; weak D call: TRBD1 (6 bases). This CDR3 has 14 residues. Trimming removed 7 bases at V and 6 bases at J, with 19 bases between. CDR1 is MNHNY, CDR2 SVGAGI, per germline (reference sequence).

This clone was recorded a few times. The gene calls are TRBV28 and TRBJ1-2; D uncertain. The CDR3 consists of 12 residues. The V and J ends lost 5 bases and 7 bases respectively, with 11 bases between them. The germline V gene has CDR1 MDHEN and CDR2 SYDVKM. The CDR3 nucleotides are TGTGCCAGCAGTCCGCTCTGGGCTGGCTACACCTTC. It translates to CASSPLWAGYTF.

This clone was seen a few times. V usage is TRBV6-6 and J usage is TRBJ2-2; 9 nucleotides line up with TRBD1. The CDR3 sequence is 14 residues long. Germline CDR1 MNHNY, CDR2 SVGAGI (reference sequence). V shed 2 bases and J 5 bases; nucleotides not matched to a gene: 0. CDR3 nucleotides: TGTGCCAGCAGTTACGGGACAGGGACCGGGGAGCTGTTTTTT. It is translated as CASSYGTGTGELFF.

This chain joins TRBV30 and TRBJ2-6; the D gene is possibly TRBD1 (6 bases). Per the germline V gene, CDR1 is GTSNPN and CDR2 is SVGIG (reference sequence). This CDR3 comprises 18 residues. V was clipped by 1 base and J by 0 bases, with 16 bases between them. The CDR3 nucleotides read TGTGCCTGGAGTGGCCAGACAGGACCCTACTCTGGGGCCAACGTCCTGACTTTC. Its translation: CAWSGQTGPYSGANVLTF.

The gene calls are TRBV9 and TRBJ2-1, with 10 bases aligning to TRBD2. Per the germline V gene, CDR1 is SGDLS and CDR2 is YYNGEE. The J segment lost 8 bases and the V segment lost 0 bases, leaving 5 bases of the junction unmatched. The CDR3 contains 15 residues. CDR3 bases: TGTGCCAGCAGCGTAGGGCTAGCGGGAGCAGATGAGCAGTTCTTC. Translation gives CASSVGLAGADEQFF.

The V call is TRBV6-5, the J call TRBJ2-3, with D maybe TRBD2 (6 bases). V lost 4 bases to trimming and J lost 0 bases, with 8 bases between them. The CDR3 consists of 14 residues. CDR1 and CDR2 (germline): MNHEY, SVGAGI. CDR3 in amino acids: CASSWAGSTDTQYF. The CDR3 DNA is TGTGCCAGCAGTTGGGCGGGGAGCACAGATACGCAGTATTTT.

This clone has a handful of counts. This CDR3 reads CASSISGSSEAFF. The CDR3 coding sequence is TGTGCCAGTAGTATCTCAGGGTCCAGTGAAGCTTTCTTT. V gene TRBV19 combines with J gene TRBJ1-1; possibly TRBD1 for D (5 bases). Germline CDR1 reads LNHDA; CDR2 reads SQIVND (reference sequence). Trimming shortened V by 3 bases and J by 7 bases, and 12 bases separated the two germline ends. This CDR3 region has 13 residues.

The chain combines TRBV6-1 with TRBJ2-3, with 12 bases matching TRBD2. This CDR3 region has 15 residues. V lost 0 bases, J lost 5 bases, and 0 bases stayed unmatched. CDR1 and CDR2 (germline): MNHNS, SASEGT. This CDR3 reads CASSEALAGGDTQYF. DNA of the CDR3: TGTGCCAGCAGTGAAGCACTAGCGGGAGGAGATACGCAGTATTTT.

The rearrangement uses TRBV19 and TRBJ1-5; TRBD1 might be the D (6 bases). The length of the CDR3 is 16 residues. V dropped 5 bases and J dropped 0 bases, with 14 bases sitting between them. In germline, CDR1 is LNHDA, CDR2 SQIVND (reference sequence). CDR3 protein: CASSPIRGVSNQPQHF. The CDR3 DNA reads as TGTGCCAGTAGTCCCATCAGGGGAGTTAGCAATCAGCCCCAGCATTTT.

The genes are TRBV4-1 and TRBJ2-3; D remains unclear. V was trimmed by 0 bases and J by 3 bases, leaving 7 bases between them. Germline assignment: CDR1 MGHRA and CDR2 YSYEKL. CDR3 length equals 14 residues. The CDR3 here is CASSQEARTDTQYF. Written as DNA, the CDR3 is TGCGCCAGCAGCCAAGAGGCCAGGACAGATACGCAGTATTTT.

The chain couples TRBV5-4 to TRBJ1-1, with 8 bases matching TRBD1. CDR1 and CDR2 from the germline V gene are SGHNT and YYREEE (reference sequence). V gave up 3 bases and J gave up 0 bases; unmatched junction bases: 7. The length of the CDR3 is 16 residues. The CDR3 coding sequence is TGTGCCAGCAGCTCGCCACAGGGGGGAATGAACACTGAAGCTTTCTTT. Translating it yields CASSSPQGGMNTEAFF.

The CDR3 loop is CASSSRTSGSFIYEQYF. Written as DNA, the CDR3 is TGTGCCAGCAGTTCACGGACTAGCGGGAGCTTCATCTACGAGCAGTACTTC. This chain connects TRBV27 to TRBJ2-7, with 13 bases matching TRBD2. The V gene's germline CDR1 is MNHEY and CDR2 SMNVEV (reference sequence). V was clipped by 4 bases and J by 3 bases; unmatched bases: 9. The CDR3 sequence is 17 residues long.

The genes are TRBV2 and TRBJ2-3, with D perhaps matching TRBD1 (5 bases). The germline V gene encodes CDR1 SNHLY and CDR2 FYNNEI. V gave up 4 bases and J gave up 8 bases, with 10 bases separating them. The CDR3 loop spans 12 amino acids. This chain's CDR3 is CASSAGQGTQYF. The CDR3 coding sequence is TGTGCCAGCAGTGCCGGGCAGGGTACGCAGTATTTT.